This entry concerns a single T cell receptor (beta chain). Its antigen is not known. In all sorted populations, purity surpassed 98%. The entirety of the isolated RNA underwent reverse transcription, so expressed TCRB transcripts were sequenced. Profiled with immunoSEQ multiplex PCR; TCRdb holds only in-frame clones, not every one. This table holds roughly 300,000 clones, less than 15% found once. The data were taken from a study of beta chain features in type 1 diabetes. General study findings and limits: Individuals with type 1 diabetes displayed fewer insertions and more deletions at VDJ junctions.

The sequenced material came from central memory CD4+ T cells from blood. This sequence was found in a young man in good health.

The CDR3 region has the DNA TGTGCCAGCAGTCCGCCGGGACGGAATAGCAATCAGCCCCAGCATTTT. This codes for CASSPPGRNSNQPQHF. The J gene is TRBJ1-5, the V gene TRBV27, with TRBD1 as a possible D gene (5 bases). The CDR3 is made up of 16 amino acids. CDR1 and CDR2 from the germline V gene are MNHEY and SMNVEV (reference sequence). V lost 5 bases to trimming and J lost 0 bases, with 14 bases between them.